This TCR beta chain was sequenced in a study of shared clonotypes between healthy human individuals. CDR1 SGHRS and CDR2 YFSETQ come from the germline V gene. Trimming at V came to 0 bases and at J to 1 base, leaving 5 bases not matched to a gene. The CDR3 has 17 residues. Replicate PCRs from sorted subsets contained approximately 220 ng DNA, which is some 30,000 T cell genomes. Sequenced by immunoSEQ multiplex PCR; TCRdb stores in-frame clones only, minus some. The repertoire consists of roughly 680,000 clones, with over 55% occurring once and the leading ten covering around 1.7%. The V call is TRBV5-1, the J call TRBJ2-1; 9 positions agree with TRBD2. What was sequenced was memory CD4+ T cells sorted from blood. Subset indicated: CD45RA-negative fraction. This sequence originates from a woman under 40 in good health. The CDR3 nucleotides read TGCGCCAGCAGCTTGGCCTGGCGGGAGGGATCCTACAATGAGCAGTTCTTC. This gives the protein CASSLAWREGSYNEQFF.